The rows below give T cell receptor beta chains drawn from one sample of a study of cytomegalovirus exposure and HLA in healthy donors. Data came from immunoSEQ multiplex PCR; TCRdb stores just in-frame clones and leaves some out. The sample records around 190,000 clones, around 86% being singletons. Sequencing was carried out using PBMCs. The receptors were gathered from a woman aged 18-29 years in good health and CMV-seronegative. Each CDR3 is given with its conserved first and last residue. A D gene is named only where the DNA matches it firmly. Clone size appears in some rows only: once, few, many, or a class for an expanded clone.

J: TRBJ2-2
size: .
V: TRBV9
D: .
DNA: TGTGCCAGCAGCGTAACAACCCTGGACACCGGGGAGCTGTTTTTT
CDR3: CASSVTTLDTGELFF

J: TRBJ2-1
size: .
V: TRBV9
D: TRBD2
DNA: TGTGCCAGCAGCGTAGCACTAGCGGGGGGGCCCCAAAATAATCTGCGATACAATGAGCAGTTCTTC
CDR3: CASSVALAGGPQNNLRYNEQFF

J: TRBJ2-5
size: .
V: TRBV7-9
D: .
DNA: TGTGCCAGCAGCTTAGGGGGCGGTTTAGAGACCCAGTACTTC
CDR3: CASSLGGGLETQYF

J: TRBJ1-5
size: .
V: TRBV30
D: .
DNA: TGTGCCTGGAGGACAGAGAATCAGCCCCAGCATTTT
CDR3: CAWRTENQPQHF

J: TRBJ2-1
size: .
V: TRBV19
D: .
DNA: TGTGCCAGTAACCCAGGGGGGAATGAGCAGTTCTTC
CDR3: CASNPGGNEQFF

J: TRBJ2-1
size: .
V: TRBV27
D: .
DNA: TGTGCCAGCAGTCCCTGGGCCTCCAATGAGCAGTTCTTC
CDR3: CASSPWASNEQFF

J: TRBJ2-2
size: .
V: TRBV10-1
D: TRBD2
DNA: TGCGCCAGTAGCGGGGTGAACACCGGGGAGCTGTTTTTT
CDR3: CASSGVNTGELFF

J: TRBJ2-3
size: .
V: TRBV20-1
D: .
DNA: TGCAGTGCTAGACGGGGAGATACGCAGTATTTT
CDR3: CSARRGDTQYF

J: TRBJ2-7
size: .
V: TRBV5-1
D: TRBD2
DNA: TGCGCCAGCAGACCGGGACTAGCGGGAGGTTACGAGCAGTACTTC
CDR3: CASRPGLAGGYEQYF

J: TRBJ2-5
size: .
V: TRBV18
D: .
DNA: TGTGCCAGCTCACGGGAGACTATAGAGACCCAGTACTTC
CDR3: CASSRETIETQYF

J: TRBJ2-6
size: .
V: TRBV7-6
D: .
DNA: TGTGCCAGCAGCTTAGGACCAGGGTCTGGGGCCAACGTCCTGACTTTC
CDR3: CASSLGPGSGANVLTF

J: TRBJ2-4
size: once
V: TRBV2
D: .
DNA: TGTGCCAGCAGTTCCCAGGGACTAGCCAAAAACATTCAGTACTTC
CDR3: CASSSQGLAKNIQYF

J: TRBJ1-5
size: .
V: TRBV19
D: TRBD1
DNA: TGTGCCAGTAGTAGATGGACAGGGGGATATCAGCCCCAGCATTTT
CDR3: CASSRWTGGYQPQHF

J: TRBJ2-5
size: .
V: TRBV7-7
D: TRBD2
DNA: TGTGCCAGCAGCCGGGGGGGGTTCAGAGAGACCCAGTACTTC
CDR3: CASSRGGFRETQYF

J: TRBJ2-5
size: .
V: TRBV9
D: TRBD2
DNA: TGTGCCAGCAGCCGGACTAGCGGGACCCAAGAGACCCAGTACTTC
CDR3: CASSRTSGTQETQYF

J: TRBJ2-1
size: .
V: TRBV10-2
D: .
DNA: TGCGCCAGCGTGGCCAGGGACAATGAGCAGTTCTTC
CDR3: CASVARDNEQFF

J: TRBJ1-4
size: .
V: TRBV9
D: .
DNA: TGTGCCAGCAGCGAAGGACAGCGGTTTAATGAAAAACTGTTTTTT
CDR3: CASSEGQRFNEKLFF

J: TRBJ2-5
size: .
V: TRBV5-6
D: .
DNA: TGTGCCAGCAGCTGGCCGCGGGAAGAGACCCAGTACTTC
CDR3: CASSWPREETQYF